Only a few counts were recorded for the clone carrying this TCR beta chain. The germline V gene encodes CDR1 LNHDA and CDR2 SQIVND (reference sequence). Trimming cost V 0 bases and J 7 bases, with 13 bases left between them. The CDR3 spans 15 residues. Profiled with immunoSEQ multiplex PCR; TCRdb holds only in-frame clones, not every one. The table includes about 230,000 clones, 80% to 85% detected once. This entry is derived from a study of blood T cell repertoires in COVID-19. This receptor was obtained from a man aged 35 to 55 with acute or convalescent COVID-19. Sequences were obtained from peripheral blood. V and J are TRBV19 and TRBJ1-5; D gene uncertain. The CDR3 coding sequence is TGTGCCAGTAGTATAGATGGGCGTACGAACCAGCCCCAGCATTTT. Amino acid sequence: CASSIDGRTNQPQHF. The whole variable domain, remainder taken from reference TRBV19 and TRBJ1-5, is DGGITQSPKYLFRKEGQNVTLSCEQNLNHDAMYWYRQDPGQGLRLIYYSQIVNDFQKGDIAEGYSVSREKKESFPLTVTSAQKNPTAFYLCASSIDGRTNQPQHFGDGTRLSIL.